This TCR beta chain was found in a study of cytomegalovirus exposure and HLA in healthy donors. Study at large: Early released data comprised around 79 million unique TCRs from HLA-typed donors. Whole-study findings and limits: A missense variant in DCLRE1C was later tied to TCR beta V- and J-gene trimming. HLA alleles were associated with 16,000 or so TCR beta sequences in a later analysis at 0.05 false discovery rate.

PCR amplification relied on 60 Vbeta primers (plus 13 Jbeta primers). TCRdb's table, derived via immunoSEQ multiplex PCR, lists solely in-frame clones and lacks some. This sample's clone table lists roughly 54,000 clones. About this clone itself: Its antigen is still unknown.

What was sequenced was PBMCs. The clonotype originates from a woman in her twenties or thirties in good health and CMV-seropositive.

The CDR3 coding sequence is TGTGCCAGCAGCTTTAACTGGGGGCTAGCGGGAGGACATCACCAAGAGACCCAGTACTTC. It specifies CASSFNWGLAGGHHQETQYF. The chain combines TRBV7-3 with TRBJ2-5; TRBD2 matches 11 bases. The CDR3 covers 20 residues. Germline V gives CDR1 SGHTA, CDR2 FQGTGA. After removal of 3 bases from V and 0 bases from J, the junction contained 15 bases not matched to a gene.